This T cell receptor beta chain appears in the sequencing data of a study of OX40 agonist ivuxolimab in advanced cancers. Study summary: The eligibility criteria allowed prior anti-PD-1, anti-PD-L1 or anti-CTLA-4 therapy, and about 40% had some. Three patients had partial responses: one hepatocellular carcinoma, two cutaneous melanoma. Study conclusions and caveats: On average, a greater number of expanded clones characterised CD8+ T cells relative to CD4+.

CDR1 and CDR2 from the germline V gene are SGHVS and FQNEAQ. The CDR3 has 16 residues. Trimming took 5 bases from V and 2 from J; bases not matched to a gene: 6. The method was immunoSEQ multiplex PCR; TCRdb's version includes in-frame clones alone and lacks a portion of them. The table lists around 63,000 clones, roughly 85% of them singletons. Of note for this clone: The antigen remains undetermined.

The TCR sequence derives from an adult with an advanced solid tumor such as melanoma, head and neck, liver or kidney cancer. The rearrangement uses TRBV7-8 and TRBJ2-3, with TRBD1 matching 11 bases. The specimen comprised CD4+ or CD8+ T cells sorted from blood, sampled in a trial of the OX40 agonist ivuxolimab. CDR3 in amino acids: CASSPRDRGDTDTQYF. The CDR3 coding sequence is TGTGCCAGCAGCCCACGGGACAGGGGGGACACAGATACGCAGTATTTT.